This T cell receptor beta chain was profiled in a study of radiation and T cells in renal cell carcinoma. Looking at the study overall: Nephrectomy followed 15 Gy stereotactic body radiation by 4 weeks.

As for this clone: The antigen remains undetermined.

Trimming at V came to 3 bases and at J to 5 bases, leaving 19 bases not matched to a gene. CDR1 and CDR2 (germline): SGDLS, YYNGEE. The CDR3 is 18 residues long. This sample's time point: baseline pretreatment blood. Documented treatment: 15 Gy SBRT to primary tumor, nephrectomy 4 weeks later. After SBRT, blood was collected at 2 and 4 weeks, plus baseline. The tumor was a clear cell renal cell carcinoma. This table comes from immunoSEQ multiplex PCR, and its TCRdb copy is limited to in-frame clones, with some not included. The repertoire holds about 140,000 clones, roughly 80% seen once, with 20% to 25% in the top ten. General study results and limits: Top tumor clonotypes rose in blood 2 weeks post-radiation, then contracted.

This clonotype was sampled from a woman between 45 and 65 years old with renal cell carcinoma. This material consisted of blood, taken from a patient whose treatment included radiotherapy and nephrectomy. This rearrangement joins TRBV9 to TRBJ2-7, with TRBD2 identical over 8 bases. The CDR3 reads CASSGSLPGGAEAHEQYF. The CDR3 DNA reads TGTGCCAGCAGCGGGAGTCTACCCGGGGGGGCAGAAGCCCACGAGCAGTACTTC.